Presented here are 7 T cell receptor beta chains from one specimen sequenced in a study of neurological immune-mediated disorders. Each CDR3 protein gets one entry after TCRdb re-called the 5' RACE reads with MiXCR. The sample gives more than 25,000 distinct CDR3 sequences, around 4% of which show up once; around a quarter is in the top ten. The specimen was CD4+ T cells from blood. The receptors were gathered from a woman in her thirties or forties in good health.

At least ten counts were recorded for this clonotype. The chain is built from TRBV29-1 and TRBJ2-1; D not certain. From germline, CDR1 is SQVTM and CDR2 ANQGSEA. Trimming took off 3 bases at V and 7 bases at J, with 7 bases between the two ends. CDR3 size: 11 residues. CDR3 region: CSVDQWNEQFF. CDR3 in DNA: TGCAGCGTTGATCAGTGGAATGAGCAGTTCTTC.

There are many counts of this clonotype. The chain is built from TRBV7-2 and TRBJ2-5; 7 positions match TRBD2. CDR3 length: 13 amino acids. The J segment lost 5 bases and the V segment lost 1 base, leaving 1 base of the junction unmatched. Germline lookup yields CDR1 SGHTA and CDR2 FQGNSA. The CDR3 DNA reads TGTGCCAGCAGCTTAGGGCGGGGGGAGACCCAGTACTTC. As protein: CASSLGRGETQYF.

Many counts were recorded for this clonotype. The rearrangement links TRBV19 to TRBJ2-3; unclear D gene. The germline V gene encodes CDR1 LNHDA and CDR2 SQIVND (reference sequence). V was clipped by 5 bases and J by 4 bases, with 10 bases between them. The length of the CDR3 is 13 residues. The CDR3 reads CASSRIEADTQYF. The CDR3 DNA is TGTGCCAGTAGTCGCATAGAGGCAGATACGCAGTATTTT.

This clonotype was observed many times. The rearrangement uses TRBV11-2 and TRBJ1-2; D ambiguous. The CDR3 spans 13 residues. CDR1 is SGHAT and CDR2 is FQNNGV in the germline V gene. V lost 5 bases, J lost 4 bases, and 11 bases lay in between. The CDR3 DNA sequence: TGTGCCAGCAGCCCGATGGACGGCTATGGCTACACCTTC. This translates into CASSPMDGYGYTF.

The sample holds many counts of this clonotype. A much larger clone sits a single nucleotide away, making a read error possible. The chain joins TRBV28 to TRBJ2-3; a weak D match, TRBD2 (6 bases). V was trimmed by 7 bases and J by 5 bases, leaving 16 bases between them. CDR3 length: 14 residues. Looked up from germline, CDR1 is MDHEN and CDR2 is SYDVKM. The CDR3 nucleotides are TGTGCCAGCATAACGGGGGAAAGGGTAGATACGCAGTATTTT. Protein sequence: CASITGERVDTQYF.

This clonotype showed up many times. V and J are TRBV20-1 and TRBJ2-1; TRBD2 matches at 7 bases. Germline-derived CDR1 and CDR2 are DFQATT and SNEGSKA (reference sequence). Trimming cost V 5 bases and J 9 bases; bases outside gene matches: 10. The CDR3 runs to 13 residues. The DNA for the CDR3 is TGCAGTGCTCGAGGACTAGTTGCCGTTGAGCAGTTCTTC. Its translation is CSARGLVAVEQFF.

This clonotype was detected many times. The CDR3 loop is CASSLGGRTEAFF. The DNA of the CDR3 is TGTGCCAGCAGCTTAGGGGGTCGGACTGAAGCTTTCTTT. The chain links TRBV11-2 to TRBJ1-1; no clear D gene. The CDR3 sequence is 13 residues long. Germline V gene data show CDR1 as SGHAT and CDR2 as FQNNGV. V was pared by 1 base and J by 5 bases, with 8 bases between.